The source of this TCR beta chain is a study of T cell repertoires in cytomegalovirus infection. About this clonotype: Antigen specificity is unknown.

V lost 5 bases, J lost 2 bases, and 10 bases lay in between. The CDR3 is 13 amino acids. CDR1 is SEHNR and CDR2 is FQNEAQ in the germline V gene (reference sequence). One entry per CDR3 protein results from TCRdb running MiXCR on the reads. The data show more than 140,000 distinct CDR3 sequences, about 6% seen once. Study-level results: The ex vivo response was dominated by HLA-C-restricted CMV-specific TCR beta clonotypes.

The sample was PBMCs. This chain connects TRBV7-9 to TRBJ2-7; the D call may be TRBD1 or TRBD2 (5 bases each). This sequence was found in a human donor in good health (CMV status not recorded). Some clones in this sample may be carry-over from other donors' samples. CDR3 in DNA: TGTGCCAGCAGCGCTATGGGGGCCTACGAGCAGTACTTC. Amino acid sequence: CASSAMGAYEQYF.